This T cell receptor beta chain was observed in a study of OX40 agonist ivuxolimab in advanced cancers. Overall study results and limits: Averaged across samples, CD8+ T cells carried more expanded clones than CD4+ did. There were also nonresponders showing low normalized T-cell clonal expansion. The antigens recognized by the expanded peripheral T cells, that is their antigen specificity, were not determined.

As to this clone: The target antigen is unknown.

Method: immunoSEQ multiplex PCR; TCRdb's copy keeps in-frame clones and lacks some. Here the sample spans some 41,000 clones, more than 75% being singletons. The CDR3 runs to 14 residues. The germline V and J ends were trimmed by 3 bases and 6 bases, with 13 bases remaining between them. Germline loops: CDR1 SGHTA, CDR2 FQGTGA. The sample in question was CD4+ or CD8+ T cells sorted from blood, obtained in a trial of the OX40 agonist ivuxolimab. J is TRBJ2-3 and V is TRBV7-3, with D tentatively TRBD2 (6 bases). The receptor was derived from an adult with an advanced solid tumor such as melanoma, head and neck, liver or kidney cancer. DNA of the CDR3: TGTGCCAGCAGCTTGGGACTCCAATCCGATACGCAGTATTTT. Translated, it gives CASSLGLQSDTQYF.